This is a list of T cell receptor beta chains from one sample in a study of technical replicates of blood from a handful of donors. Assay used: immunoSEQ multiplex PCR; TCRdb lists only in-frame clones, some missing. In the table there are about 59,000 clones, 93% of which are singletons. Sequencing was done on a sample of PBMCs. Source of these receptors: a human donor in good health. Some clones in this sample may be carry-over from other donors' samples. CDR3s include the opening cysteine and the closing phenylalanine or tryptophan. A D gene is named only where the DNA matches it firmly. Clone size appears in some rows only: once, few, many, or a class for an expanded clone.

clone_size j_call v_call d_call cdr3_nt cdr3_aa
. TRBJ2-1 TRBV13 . TGTGCCAGCAGCCCAGGGGGGCGGGGAAACTACAATGAGCAGTTCTTC CASSPGGRGNYNEQFF
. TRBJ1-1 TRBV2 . TGTGCCAGCAGTGAAGAGGCTAGGGGCAGGGGCGCTTTCTTT CASSEEARGRGAFF
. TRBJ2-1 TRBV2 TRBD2 TGTGCCAGCAGTCCTACCCGACTAGCGGGAGGCGATGAGCAGTTCTTC CASSPTRLAGGDEQFF
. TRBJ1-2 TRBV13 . TGTGCCAGCAGCTTAGTCTTAGAAGGACACGGCTACACCTTC CASSLVLEGHGYTF
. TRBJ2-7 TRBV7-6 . TGTGCCAGCAGCCAGACCGCCCCGGGCTACGAGCAGTACTTC CASSQTAPGYEQYF
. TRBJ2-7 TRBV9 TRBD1 TGTGCCAGCAGCAACAACCGGGACAGGATCTCCTACGAGCAGTACTTC CASSNNRDRISYEQYF
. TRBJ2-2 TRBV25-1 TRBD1 TGTGCCAGCAGTGAAGGCGTAGTTTGGGACAGCAGGGCCGGGGAGCTGTTTTTT CASSEGVVWDSRAGELFF
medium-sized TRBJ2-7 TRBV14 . TGTGCCAGCAGCCAACGAGGGATCTACGAGCAGTACTTC CASSQRGIYEQYF
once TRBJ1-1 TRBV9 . TGTGCCAGCAGCGTAGGTAGCGGGGCAGGTATGAACACTGAAGCTTTCTTT CASSVGSGAGMNTEAFF
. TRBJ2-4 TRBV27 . TGTGCCAGCCGACAACACAGGGGGGGACTAGCCAAAAACATTCAGTACTTC CASRQHRGGLAKNIQYF
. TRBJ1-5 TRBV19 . TGTGCCAGTAGTATTCAACTAAATCAGCCCCAGCATTTT CASSIQLNQPQHF
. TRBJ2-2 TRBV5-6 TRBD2 TGTGCCAGCAGCTTTGCCGGGAGGACCACCGGGGAGCTGTTTTTT CASSFAGRTTGELFF
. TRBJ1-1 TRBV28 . TGTGCCAGCAGCCAACAGTACGACACTGAAGCTTTCTTT CASSQQYDTEAFF
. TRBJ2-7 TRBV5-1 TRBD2 TGCGCCAGCAGCTTGAACTCGGCTAGCGGCCCTCGGGAGCAGTACTTC CASSLNSASGPREQYF
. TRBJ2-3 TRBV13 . TGTGCCAGCAGCTTAAGGTCAAGAGGGTTGGCAGATACGCAGTATTTT CASSLRSRGLADTQYF
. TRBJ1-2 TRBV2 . TGTGCCAGCAGTGAGCTACAGAACTATGGCTACACCTTC CASSELQNYGYTF
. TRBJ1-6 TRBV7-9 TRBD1 TGTGCCAGCAGCCTGTGGGGGACAGAGAATTCACCCCTCCACTTT CASSLWGTENSPLHF
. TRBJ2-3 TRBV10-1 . TGCGCCAGCAGTGAGCTTCCACAGGGCCACTCGAGAGATACGCAGTATTTT CASSELPQGHSRDTQYF
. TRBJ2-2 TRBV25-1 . TGTGCCAGCAGTCTCAACAGAGACACCGGGGAGCTGTTTTTT CASSLNRDTGELFF
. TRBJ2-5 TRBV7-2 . TGTGCCAGCAGCTTAGCCCCGTATCTAACCCAGTACTTC CASSLAPYLTQYF
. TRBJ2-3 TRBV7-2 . TGTGCCAGCAGCTCCGCAGGGTGGGACACAGATACGCAGTATTTT CASSSAGWDTDTQYF
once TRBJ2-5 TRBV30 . TGTGCCCGCTCGATCGCGGCGGAGACCCAGTACTTC CARSIAAETQYF
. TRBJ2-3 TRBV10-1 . TGCGCCAGCAGTGTGTCTAGCGGCACAGATACGCAGTATTTT CASSVSSGTDTQYF
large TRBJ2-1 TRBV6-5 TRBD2 TGTGCCAGCAGCCCGACCGGGACTAGCCGCAATGAGCAGTTCTTC CASSPTGTSRNEQFF
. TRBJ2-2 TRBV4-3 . TGCGCCAGCAGCCAAAACACAGGGCTATCAGGCACCGGGGAGCTGTTTTTT CASSQNTGLSGTGELFF
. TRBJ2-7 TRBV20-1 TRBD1 TGCAGTGCTAGTCTCGGACAGGGACAGTACTTC CSASLGQGQYF
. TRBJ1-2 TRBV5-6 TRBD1 TGTGCCAGCAGCTTGTGGGCAGGGGGCAAAGGTGGCTACACCTTC CASSLWAGGKGGYTF
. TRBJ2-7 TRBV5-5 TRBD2 TGTGCCAGCAGCTTAGCGGGAAGGGCCTACGAGCAGTACTTC CASSLAGRAYEQYF
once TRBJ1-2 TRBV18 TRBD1 TGTGCCAGCTCACCAGGGCCCACAGGGGACTATGGCTACACCTTC CASSPGPTGDYGYTF
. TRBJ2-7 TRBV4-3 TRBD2 TGCGCCAGCAGCCAAGAGGCCGGGGGGAGAGAGCAGTACTTC CASSQEAGGREQYF
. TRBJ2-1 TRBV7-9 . TGTGCCAGCAGCTTAGGAGACGCCTCCGGGAATGAGCAGTTCTTC CASSLGDASGNEQFF
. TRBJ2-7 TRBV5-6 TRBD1 TGTGCCAGCAGCTTGGAGACCGGGACAGGGTACTACGAGCAGTACTTC CASSLETGTGYYEQYF
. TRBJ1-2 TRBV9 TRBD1 TGTGCCAGCAGCGAGCATCCCGGGACAGGCGGCTCGGATGGCTACACCTTC CASSEHPGTGGSDGYTF
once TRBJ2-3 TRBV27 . TGTGCCAGCAGTCCCCTTTGGGGGGAGGCAGATACGCAGTATTTT CASSPLWGEADTQYF
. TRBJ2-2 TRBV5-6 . TGTGCCAGCAGCCGGGACTGGTACACCGGGGAGCTGTTTTTT CASSRDWYTGELFF
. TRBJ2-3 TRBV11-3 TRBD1 TGTGCCAGCAGCACGGGACAGGGGTCCCCAGATACGCAGTATTTT CASSTGQGSPDTQYF
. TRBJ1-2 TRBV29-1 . TGCAGCGTACAAGTTCCGGGAAGTTATGGCTACACCTTC CSVQVPGSYGYTF
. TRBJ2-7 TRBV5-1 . TGCGCCAGCAGCTTCAGGGTTTCGAACGAGCAGTACTTC CASSFRVSNEQYF
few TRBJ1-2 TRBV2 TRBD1 TGTGCCAGCAGTAATAATCTTAGACAGGGCAGTGGCTACACCTTC CASSNNLRQGSGYTF
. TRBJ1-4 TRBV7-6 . TGTGCCAGCAGCCTGCGGTTCGGGGCAACTAATGAAAAACTGTTTTTT CASSLRFGATNEKLFF
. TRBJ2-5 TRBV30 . TGTGCCTGGAGTGGCCCCCGTAACGGTATATTAGTGGCCCAGTACTTC CAWSGPRNGILVAQYF
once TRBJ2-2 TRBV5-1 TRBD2 TGCGCCAGCAGCTTGGTTCCTAGCGGTCAAAACACCGGGGAGCTGTTTTTT CASSLVPSGQNTGELFF
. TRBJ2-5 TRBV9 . TGTGCCAGCAGCGTACATTTCGGAGAGACCCAGTACTTC CASSVHFGETQYF
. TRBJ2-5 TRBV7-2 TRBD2 TGTGCCAGCAGCACCGGACTAGCGGAGACCCAGTACTTC CASSTGLAETQYF
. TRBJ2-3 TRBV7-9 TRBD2 TGTGCCAGCAGCTGGGCTGGACTAGCGAAAGGAACAGATACGCAGTATTTT CASSWAGLAKGTDTQYF
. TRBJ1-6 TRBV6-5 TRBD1 TGTGCCAGCAGACGGACAGGGAGTAATTCACCCCTCCACTTT CASRRTGSNSPLHF
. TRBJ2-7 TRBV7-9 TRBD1 TGTGCCAGCAGCTTAGGACAGGGTCTTTACGAGCAGTACTTC CASSLGQGLYEQYF
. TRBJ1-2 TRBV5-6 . TGTGCCAGCAGCTTGGGCACAGTCGCGGGCTACACCTTC CASSLGTVAGYTF
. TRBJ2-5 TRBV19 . TGTGCCAGTAGTCCCGGGTCCGAGGAGACCCAGTACTTC CASSPGSEETQYF
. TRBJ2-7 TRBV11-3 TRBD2 TGTGCCAGCAGCTTGGCGGGGGATCGAAACGAGCAGTACTTC CASSLAGDRNEQYF
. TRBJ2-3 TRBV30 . TGTGCCTGGAGTGTCGTCTCGGGTACTAGCACAGATACGCAGTATTTT CAWSVVSGTSTDTQYF
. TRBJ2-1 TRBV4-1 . TGCGCCAGCAGCCAAGATCTCCTGGCGGACAATGAGCAGTTCTTC CASSQDLLADNEQFF
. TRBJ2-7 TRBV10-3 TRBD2 TGTGCCATCAGAATGACTAGCGGGAGGGCCCGCGAGCAGTACTTC CAIRMTSGRAREQYF
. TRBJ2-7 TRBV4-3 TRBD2 TGCGCCAGCAGCCAAGATAGCGGGAGGGCCTCCGACGAGCAGTACTTC CASSQDSGRASDEQYF
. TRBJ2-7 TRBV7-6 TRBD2 TGTGCCAGCAGCTTAGAGGTGGGAGGGCCGGACGAGCAGTACTTC CASSLEVGGPDEQYF